This T cell receptor (beta chain) was obtained from a study of T-cell reconstitution after alpha-beta-depleted transplantation in children. Overall study results and limits: Alpha-beta T cells present about two months after transplant were reported to originate from several hundred expanded graft clones. Counts and diversity of T cells one year after transplant came mostly from newly produced T cells. Elevated TCRbeta diversity at day 60 was traced, in some patients, to surviving recipient T cells and thymic progenitors.

V was cut by 6 bases and J by 6 bases, with 23 bases left in between. This CDR3 is 17 amino acids long. Germline assignment: CDR1 SGHTA and CDR2 FQGNSA. There are a few counts of this clonotype. Antigen: not known. The authors prepared the TCRbeta library with unique molecular identifiers. Using its own MiXCR run on the PCR reads, TCRdb lists one record per CDR3 protein. The repertoire includes around 670,000 distinct CDR3 sequences, 10% to 15% of them detected once, and about 0.79% sits in the top ten. The sequencing used PBMCs, collected before TCRalphabeta/CD19-depleted stem cell transplant. The sequence was collected from a girl aged 2 to 9 with congenital amegakaryocytic thrombocytopenia, due to receive a stem cell transplant. The rearrangement joins TRBV7-2 to TRBJ2-2; D possibly corresponds to TRBD2 (6 bases). This CDR3 reads CASRRSPTGEFAGELFF. In DNA form, the CDR3 reads TGTGCCAGCAGGCGGTCCCCCACGGGAGAATTTGCCGGGGAGCTGTTTTTT.